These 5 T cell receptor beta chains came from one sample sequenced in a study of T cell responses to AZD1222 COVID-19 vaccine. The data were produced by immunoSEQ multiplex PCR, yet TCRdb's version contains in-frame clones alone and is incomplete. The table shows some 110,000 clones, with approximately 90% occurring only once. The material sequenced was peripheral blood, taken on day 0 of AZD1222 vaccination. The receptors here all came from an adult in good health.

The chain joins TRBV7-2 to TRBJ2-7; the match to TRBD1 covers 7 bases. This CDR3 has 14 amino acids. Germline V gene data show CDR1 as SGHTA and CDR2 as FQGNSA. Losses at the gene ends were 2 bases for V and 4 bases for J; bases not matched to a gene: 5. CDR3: CASSLRQGEYEQYF. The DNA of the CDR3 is TGTGCCAGCAGCTTAAGGCAGGGGGAGTACGAGCAGTACTTC.

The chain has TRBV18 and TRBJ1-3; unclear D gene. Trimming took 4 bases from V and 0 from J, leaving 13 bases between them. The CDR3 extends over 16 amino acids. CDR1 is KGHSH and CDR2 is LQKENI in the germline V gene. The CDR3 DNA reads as TGTGCCAGCTCACTTGGAGGAATCAACTCTGGAAACACCATATATTTT. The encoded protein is CASSLGGINSGNTIYF.

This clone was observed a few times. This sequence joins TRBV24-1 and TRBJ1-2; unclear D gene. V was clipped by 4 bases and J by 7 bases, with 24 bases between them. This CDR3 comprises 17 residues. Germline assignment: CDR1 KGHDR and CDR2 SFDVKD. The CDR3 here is CATSDEPAAEKFGGYTF. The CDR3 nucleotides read TGTGCCACCAGTGACGAACCCGCTGCGGAGAAGTTCGGTGGCTACACCTTC.

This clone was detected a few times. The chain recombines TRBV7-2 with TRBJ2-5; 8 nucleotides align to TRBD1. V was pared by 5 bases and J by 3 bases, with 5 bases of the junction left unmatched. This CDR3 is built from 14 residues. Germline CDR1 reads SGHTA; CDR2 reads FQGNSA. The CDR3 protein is CASSPNRGKETQYF. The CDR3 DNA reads TGTGCCAGCAGCCCAAACAGGGGGAAAGAGACCCAGTACTTC. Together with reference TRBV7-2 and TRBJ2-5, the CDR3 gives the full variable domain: GAGVSQSPSNKVTEKGKDVELRCDPISGHTALYWYRQSLGQGLEFLIYFQGNSAPDKSGLPSDRFSAERTGGSVSTLTIQRTQQEDSAVYLCASSPNRGKETQYFGPGTRLLVL.

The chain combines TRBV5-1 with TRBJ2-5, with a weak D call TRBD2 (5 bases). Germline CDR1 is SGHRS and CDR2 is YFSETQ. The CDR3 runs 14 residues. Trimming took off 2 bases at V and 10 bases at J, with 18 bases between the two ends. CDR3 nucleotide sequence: TGCGCCAGCAGCTTTGGAGATCCGGGTCGGGGCCAGTACTTC. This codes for CASSFGDPGRGQYF.